The rows below give T cell receptor beta chains drawn from one sample of a study of vaccination and CD4 T cells after COVID-19. TCRdb re-derived calls from the PCR reads in MiXCR, one entry per CDR3 protein. This table holds roughly 14,000 distinct CDR3 sequences, around 57% found once. No antigen has been assigned to these receptors. Sequenced sample: CD4+ T cells from blood, cultured in vitro. All receptors derive from a human donor who had recovered from COVID-19. The CDR3 runs from the conserved cysteine through the conserved F or W. Fields, in order: CDR3 length, clone size, V gene, J gene, D gene, CDR3 DNA, CDR3 protein. D genes are given only for firm matches. Size is stated for part of the rows, as once, few or many counts, or as a class when the clone is expanded.

16	.	TRBV7-2	TRBJ1-2	TRBD1	TGTGCCAGCAGCTTTACAGGGGGACTTAACTCTGGTGGCTACACCTTC	CASSFTGGLNSGGYTF
17	.	TRBV5-4	TRBJ2-6	.	TGTGCCAGCAGCGGACAAAAGACAGGAGACGGGGCCAACGTCCTGACTTTC	CASSGQKTGDGANVLTF
13	.	TRBV7-9	TRBJ1-2	TRBD1	TGTGTCAGCAGCAATAGGGGGCCCTATGGCTACACCTTC	CVSSNRGPYGYTF
17	.	TRBV12-3/TRBV12-4	TRBJ2-3	TRBD2	TGTGCCAGCAGTTACCGGGGGACTAGCTCTAGCCCAGATACGCAGTATTTT	CASSYRGTSSSPDTQYF
13	.	TRBV20-1	TRBJ1-1	TRBD1	TGCAGTGCTCCAGGGGGTCCGAGCACTGAAGCTTTCTTT	CSAPGGPSTEAFF
13	few	TRBV15	TRBJ1-1	.	TGTGCCACCAGCAGAGCGGACAGCCGCGAAGCTTTCTTT	CATSRADSREAFF
14	.	TRBV7-2	TRBJ2-7	TRBD2	TGTGCCAGCAGCTTAGCATGGACTAGCTACGAGCAGTACTTC	CASSLAWTSYEQYF
15	.	TRBV7-2	TRBJ2-5	.	TGTGCCAGCAGCTTGGGCAACCAGGGGGGAGAGACCCAGTACTTC	CASSLGNQGGETQYF
19	.	TRBV20-1	TRBJ2-3	TRBD2	TGCAGTGCTAGACCCACCGGGACTAGCGGGAGGGCCTCGGCAGATACGCAGTATTTT	CSARPTGTSGRASADTQYF
14	.	TRBV6-1	TRBJ2-7	TRBD1	TGTGCCAGCAATCCTAGACAGGGGGTCTACGAGCAGTACTTC	CASNPRQGVYEQYF
16	.	TRBV7-7	TRBJ2-5	.	TGTGCCAGCAGCTCAGAGGTGACAGACTCACAAGAGACCCAGTACTTC	CASSSEVTDSQETQYF